Reported below is one T cell receptor beta chain. Its target is unknown. PCR primers comprised 60 Vbeta and 13 Jbeta primers. The protocol was immunoSEQ multiplex PCR, while the TCRdb copy is restricted to in-frame clones and leaves out a portion. The data hold 150,000 to 200,000 clones, with 65% to 80% observed a single time. These data belong to a study of cytomegalovirus exposure and HLA in healthy donors. Study at large: Unique TCR beta sequences numbering over 100 million came from 190 million or so T cells in an earlier analysis. Study findings and constraints: In vitro testing confirmed a few CMV-associated chains as specific for CMV antigens. Upon later analysis, TCR association rates were observed to vary by HLA locus, being highest for DRB1 and lowest for HLA-C.

The sequence was collected from a woman between 25 and 40 years old in good health and CMV-seronegative. The material sequenced was PBMCs.

The CDR3 region is CASSEGLVSNQPQHF. The CDR3 bases are TGTGCCAGCAGTGAGGGCCTTGTTAGCAATCAGCCCCAGCATTTT. This chain links TRBV2 with TRBJ1-5; unclear D gene. Germline CDR1 SNHLY, CDR2 FYNNEI. V was shortened by 3 bases and J by 0 bases, with 9 bases between the two germline ends. This CDR3 is 15 amino acids long.